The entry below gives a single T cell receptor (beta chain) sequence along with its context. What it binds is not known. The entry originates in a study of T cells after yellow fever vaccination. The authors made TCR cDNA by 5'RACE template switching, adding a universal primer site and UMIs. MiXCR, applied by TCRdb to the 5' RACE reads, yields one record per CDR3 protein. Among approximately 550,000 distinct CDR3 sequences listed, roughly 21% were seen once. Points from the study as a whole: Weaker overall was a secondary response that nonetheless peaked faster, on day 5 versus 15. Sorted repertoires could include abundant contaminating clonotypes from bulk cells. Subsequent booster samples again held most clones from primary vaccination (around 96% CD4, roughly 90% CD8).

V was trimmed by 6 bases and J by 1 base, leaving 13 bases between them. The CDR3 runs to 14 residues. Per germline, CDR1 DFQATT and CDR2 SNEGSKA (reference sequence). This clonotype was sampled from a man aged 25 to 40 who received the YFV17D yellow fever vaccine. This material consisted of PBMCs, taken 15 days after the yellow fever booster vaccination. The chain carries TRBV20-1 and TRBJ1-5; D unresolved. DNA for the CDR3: TGCAGTGCGAACAAAGGTGGAAGCAATCAGCCCCAGCATTTT. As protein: CSANKGGSNQPQHF.